This T cell receptor beta chain was obtained from a study of cytomegalovirus exposure and HLA in healthy donors. Whole-study context: An early release of data contained 80 million to 85 million unique TCRs, which came from HLA-typed donors.

Study results and caveats: TCR beta chains associated with HLA were, in a later analysis, more clonally expanded than equally common others.

In its sample, this clone was seen once. The target antigen is unknown. A read error may account for a junction end that differs from germline. The study ran its PCR with 60 Vbeta and 13 Jbeta primers. Per the authors' pipeline: Later, an analysis found some 80 million unique TCR beta chains, and some 10 million of these were shared. Data came from immunoSEQ multiplex PCR; TCRdb stores just in-frame clones and leaves some out. V and J calls and clone size are those listed in that table; D and trimming were worked out from the DNA. The sample has 130,000 or so clones, roughly 87% seen once. This clonotype was obtained from a woman in her forties in good health and CMV-seronegative. Source material: PBMCs.

CDR3 region: CASSLVGSYDEQFF. In DNA form, the CDR3 reads TGCGCCAGCAGCTTGGTCGGTAGCTACGATGAGCAGTTCTTC. V and J are TRBV5-1 and TRBJ2-1, with D unresolved. The CDR3 has 14 amino acids. Germline V gene data show CDR1 as SGHRS and CDR2 as YFSETQ. Full variable domain (missing parts from reference TRBV5-1 and TRBJ2-1): KAGVTQTPRYLIKTRGQQVTLSCSPISGHRSVSWYQQTPGQGLQFLFEYFSETQRNKGNFPGRFSGRQFSNSRSEMNVSTLELGDSALYLCASSLVGSYDEQFFGPGTRLTVL.